A selection of T cell receptor beta chains follows, all from one sample in a study of blood T cell repertoires in COVID-19. Clones were read by immunoSEQ multiplex PCR, and TCRdb kept only the in-frame ones, dropping some. The sample has 150,000 or so clones, over 70% seen once. The sequencing sample was made of peripheral blood. The receptors were gathered from an older woman with acute or convalescent COVID-19. CDR3s include the opening cysteine and the closing phenylalanine or tryptophan. Fields, in order: clone size, V gene, D gene, J gene, CDR3 protein, CDR3 DNA. D genes are given only for firm matches. Clone size appears in some rows only: once, few, many, or a class for an expanded clone.

abundance: -
v_gene: TRBV18
d_gene: -
j_gene: TRBJ2-7
CDR3aa: CASLGQHNSYEQYF
CDR3nt: TGTGCCAGCTTAGGACAGCATAACTCCTACGAGCAGTACTTC

abundance: -
v_gene: TRBV11-2
d_gene: -
j_gene: TRBJ2-2
CDR3aa: CASSLDPGSGELFF
CDR3nt: TGTGCCAGCAGCTTAGATCCGGGGTCCGGGGAGCTGTTTTTT

abundance: -
v_gene: TRBV14
d_gene: -
j_gene: TRBJ1-2
CDR3aa: CASSQDSGYTF
CDR3nt: TGTGCCAGCAGCCAGGACTCTGGCTACACCTTC

abundance: -
v_gene: TRBV19
d_gene: -
j_gene: TRBJ2-7
CDR3aa: CASSDFGGATYEQYF
CDR3nt: TGTGCCAGTAGCGATTTTGGAGGGGCTACCTACGAGCAGTACTTC

abundance: -
v_gene: TRBV4-3
d_gene: TRBD2
j_gene: TRBJ2-3
CDR3aa: CASSQAVRGGTDTQYF
CDR3nt: TGCGCCAGCAGCCAAGCGGTGCGGGGGGGGACAGATACGCAGTATTTT

abundance: -
v_gene: TRBV4-2
d_gene: -
j_gene: TRBJ2-1
CDR3aa: CASSQSSRISSYNEQFF
CDR3nt: TGTGCCAGCAGCCAAAGCTCGCGGATCAGCTCCTACAATGAGCAGTTCTTC

abundance: -
v_gene: TRBV3-1/TRBV3-2
d_gene: -
j_gene: TRBJ2-3
CDR3aa: CASSLGGGTDTQYF
CDR3nt: TGTGCCAGCAGCCTGGGCGGGGGCACAGATACGCAGTATTTT

abundance: -
v_gene: TRBV11-2
d_gene: TRBD2
j_gene: TRBJ2-3
CDR3aa: CASSLELAGGRTLSRDTQYF
CDR3nt: TGTGCCAGCAGCTTAGAACTAGCGGGGGGGCGTACCCTCTCGAGAGATACGCAGTATTTT

abundance: -
v_gene: TRBV20-1
d_gene: -
j_gene: TRBJ2-7
CDR3aa: CSASGPDTLVYEQYF
CDR3nt: TGCAGTGCTAGTGGGCCCGACACCTTGGTTTACGAGCAGTACTTC

abundance: -
v_gene: TRBV10-3
d_gene: -
j_gene: TRBJ1-1
CDR3aa: CAISDPLGGNTEAFF
CDR3nt: TGTGCCATCAGTGATCCCCTGGGGGGGAACACTGAAGCTTTCTTT

abundance: -
v_gene: TRBV15
d_gene: -
j_gene: TRBJ1-2
CDR3aa: CATSRDSTGHGYTF
CDR3nt: TGTGCCACCAGCAGAGATAGTACAGGGCACGGCTACACCTTC

abundance: -
v_gene: TRBV14
d_gene: TRBD2
j_gene: TRBJ2-5
CDR3aa: CASSQFGGGAKETQYF
CDR3nt: TGTGCCAGCAGCCAATTTGGCGGGGGGGCCAAAGAGACCCAGTACTTC

abundance: once
v_gene: TRBV30
d_gene: TRBD2
j_gene: TRBJ2-5
CDR3aa: CAWMPRLAGGGDQYF
CDR3nt: TGTGCCTGGATGCCGAGACTAGCGGGGGGTGGGGACCAGTACTTC

abundance: -
v_gene: TRBV18
d_gene: TRBD2
j_gene: TRBJ2-7
CDR3aa: CASSPPGEGEQYF
CDR3nt: TGTGCCAGCTCACCCCCGGGGGAGGGGGAGCAGTACTTC

abundance: -
v_gene: TRBV24-1
d_gene: TRBD1
j_gene: TRBJ2-1
CDR3aa: CATSESGQGYNEQFF
CDR3nt: TGTGCCACCAGTGAGTCGGGACAGGGGTACAATGAGCAGTTCTTC

abundance: -
v_gene: TRBV7-2
d_gene: TRBD1
j_gene: TRBJ2-5
CDR3aa: CASSFGQGWETQYF
CDR3nt: TGTGCCAGCAGCTTCGGACAGGGCTGGGAGACCCAGTACTTC

abundance: -
v_gene: TRBV3-1/TRBV3-2
d_gene: TRBD1
j_gene: TRBJ1-2
CDR3aa: CASSNLQGRYGYTF
CDR3nt: TGTGCCAGCAGCAATCTACAGGGGAGGTATGGCTACACCTTC

abundance: -
v_gene: TRBV10-3
d_gene: -
j_gene: TRBJ2-1
CDR3aa: CAIASANEQFF
CDR3nt: TGTGCCATCGCTAGCGCTAATGAGCAGTTCTTC

abundance: -
v_gene: TRBV9
d_gene: TRBD1
j_gene: TRBJ1-2
CDR3aa: CASSVGTGANYGYTF
CDR3nt: TGTGCCAGCAGCGTAGGGACAGGGGCTAACTATGGCTACACCTTC

abundance: -
v_gene: TRBV6-4
d_gene: -
j_gene: TRBJ2-2
CDR3aa: CASSDSKGWDTGELFF
CDR3nt: TGTGCCAGCAGTGACTCGAAGGGGTGGGACACCGGGGAGCTGTTTTTT

abundance: few
v_gene: TRBV15
d_gene: TRBD1
j_gene: TRBJ1-3
CDR3aa: CATSRPGTGVGNTIYF
CDR3nt: TGTGCCACCAGCAGACCCGGGACAGGGGTCGGAAACACCATATATTTT

abundance: -
v_gene: TRBV6-2/TRBV6-3
d_gene: -
j_gene: TRBJ1-1
CDR3aa: CASSYSLRMNTEAFF
CDR3nt: TGTGCCAGCAGTTACTCCCTGAGGATGAACACTGAAGCTTTCTTT

abundance: once
v_gene: TRBV18
d_gene: TRBD1
j_gene: TRBJ1-2
CDR3aa: CASSHPGQGMVYGYTF
CDR3nt: TGTGCCAGCTCACACCCCGGACAGGGTATGGTCTATGGCTACACCTTC

abundance: once
v_gene: TRBV24-1
d_gene: TRBD1
j_gene: TRBJ2-4
CDR3aa: CATSDTQGATGIQYF
CDR3nt: TGTGCCACCAGTGATACACAGGGGGCGACGGGCATTCAGTACTTC

abundance: -
v_gene: TRBV10-1
d_gene: -
j_gene: TRBJ2-3
CDR3aa: CASIMDPGVDTQYF
CDR3nt: TGCGCCAGCATCATGGACCCCGGGGTAGATACGCAGTATTTT

abundance: -
v_gene: TRBV6-4
d_gene: -
j_gene: TRBJ1-1
CDR3aa: CASSPRGSLGTEAFF
CDR3nt: TGTGCCAGCAGCCCCCGGGGGTCGTTGGGCACTGAAGCTTTCTTT

abundance: -
v_gene: TRBV5-1
d_gene: TRBD1
j_gene: TRBJ1-2
CDR3aa: CASSGTGENYGYTF
CDR3nt: TGCGCCAGCAGCGGTACAGGGGAAAACTATGGCTACACCTTC

abundance: few
v_gene: TRBV7-2
d_gene: TRBD2
j_gene: TRBJ2-1
CDR3aa: CASSLSGGAYNEQFF
CDR3nt: TGTGCCAGCAGCTTAAGCGGGGGGGCCTACAATGAGCAGTTCTTC

abundance: -
v_gene: TRBV6-5
d_gene: TRBD1
j_gene: TRBJ2-5
CDR3aa: CASQTGEETQYF
CDR3nt: TGTGCCAGTCAAACAGGGGAAGAGACCCAGTACTTC

abundance: once
v_gene: TRBV7-9
d_gene: -
j_gene: TRBJ1-6
CDR3aa: CASSLQALNSPLHF
CDR3nt: TGTGCCAGCAGCCTACAGGCCCTTAATTCACCCCTCCACTTT

abundance: -
v_gene: TRBV7-3
d_gene: -
j_gene: TRBJ1-5
CDR3aa: CASSASQGQPQHF
CDR3nt: TGTGCCAGCAGCGCCTCACAGGGTCAGCCCCAGCATTTT

abundance: -
v_gene: TRBV6-1
d_gene: -
j_gene: TRBJ1-4
CDR3aa: CASSEVRGSGGEKLFF
CDR3nt: TGTGCCAGCAGTGAAGTTCGGGGGTCGGGTGGTGAAAAACTGTTTTTT

abundance: -
v_gene: TRBV6-6
d_gene: -
j_gene: TRBJ2-3
CDR3aa: CASTGGRTDTQYF
CDR3nt: TGTGCCAGCACGGGGGGCCGCACAGATACGCAGTATTTT

abundance: -
v_gene: TRBV5-1
d_gene: -
j_gene: TRBJ1-2
CDR3aa: CASSSGTLANYGYTF
CDR3nt: TGCGCCAGCAGCTCCGGGACACTAGCTAACTATGGCTACACCTTC

abundance: -
v_gene: TRBV6-6
d_gene: -
j_gene: TRBJ1-1
CDR3aa: CASQQYTEAFF
CDR3nt: TGTGCCAGCCAACAGTACACTGAAGCTTTCTTT

abundance: once
v_gene: TRBV19
d_gene: -
j_gene: TRBJ1-3
CDR3aa: CASTRGREAGNTIYF
CDR3nt: TGTGCCAGTACCCGAGGGAGGGAGGCTGGAAACACCATATATTTT

abundance: once
v_gene: TRBV7-6
d_gene: TRBD1
j_gene: TRBJ2-4
CDR3aa: CASSPEDRGFAIQYF
CDR3nt: TGTGCCAGCAGCCCGGAGGACAGGGGTTTTGCCATTCAGTACTTC

abundance: once
v_gene: TRBV19
d_gene: -
j_gene: TRBJ1-1
CDR3aa: CASEAAGGMNTEAFF
CDR3nt: TGTGCCAGTGAAGCGGCAGGCGGTATGAACACTGAAGCTTTCTTT

abundance: -
v_gene: TRBV3-1/TRBV3-2
d_gene: -
j_gene: TRBJ2-1
CDR3aa: CASSQTSSSVFIF
CDR3nt: TGTGCCAGCAGCCAAACGTCAAGCTCGGTTTTTATCTTC

abundance: -
v_gene: TRBV30
d_gene: TRBD1
j_gene: TRBJ1-2
CDR3aa: CAWSRHSLGTGDRANYGYTF
CDR3nt: TGTGCCTGGAGTAGACACTCCCTCGGGACAGGGGATCGGGCGAACTATGGCTACACCTTC

abundance: -
v_gene: TRBV28
d_gene: TRBD2
j_gene: TRBJ2-3
CDR3aa: CASSPSGVVDTQYF
CDR3nt: TGTGCCAGCAGTCCTAGCGGGGTGGTAGATACGCAGTATTTT

abundance: once
v_gene: TRBV5-4
d_gene: TRBD1
j_gene: TRBJ2-2
CDR3aa: CASSLQGRTGELFF
CDR3nt: TGTGCCAGCAGCCTACAGGGGCGCACCGGGGAGCTGTTTTTT

abundance: -
v_gene: TRBV9
d_gene: -
j_gene: TRBJ1-3
CDR3aa: CASSVEGYSGNTIYF
CDR3nt: TGTGCCAGCAGCGTAGAGGGGTACTCTGGAAACACCATATATTTT

abundance: once
v_gene: TRBV6-4
d_gene: -
j_gene: TRBJ2-3
CDR3aa: CASSDSGRTDTQYF
CDR3nt: TGTGCCAGCAGTGACTCTGGGAGGACAGATACGCAGTATTTT

abundance: -
v_gene: TRBV6-1
d_gene: -
j_gene: TRBJ1-1
CDR3aa: CASSERAKGANTEAFF
CDR3nt: TGTGCCAGCAGTGAGAGGGCCAAGGGCGCCAACACTGAAGCTTTCTTT

abundance: -
v_gene: TRBV24-1
d_gene: TRBD1
j_gene: TRBJ1-2
CDR3aa: CATSELTGGGYTF
CDR3nt: TGTGCCACCAGTGAGCTGACAGGGGGAGGCTACACCTTC

abundance: -
v_gene: TRBV5-4
d_gene: TRBD1
j_gene: TRBJ2-7
CDR3aa: CASSPDVGQRSYEQYF
CDR3nt: TGTGCCAGCAGCCCAGACGTGGGACAGCGGTCCTACGAGCAGTACTTC

abundance: -
v_gene: TRBV12-3/TRBV12-4
d_gene: -
j_gene: TRBJ1-1
CDR3aa: CASSYRDEAFF
CDR3nt: TGTGCCAGCAGTTACAGGGATGAAGCTTTCTTT

abundance: -
v_gene: TRBV28
d_gene: -
j_gene: TRBJ1-3
CDR3aa: CASSSPTGSGNTIYF
CDR3nt: TGTGCCAGCAGTTCCCCCACAGGGTCTGGAAACACCATATATTTT

abundance: few
v_gene: TRBV5-1
d_gene: TRBD1
j_gene: TRBJ2-7
CDR3aa: CASSRGQGASYEQYF
CDR3nt: TGCGCCAGCAGCAGGGGACAGGGGGCTTCCTACGAGCAGTACTTC

abundance: -
v_gene: TRBV18
d_gene: -
j_gene: TRBJ2-7
CDR3aa: CASSPPSSYEQYF
CDR3nt: TGTGCCAGCTCACCACCTAGCTCCTACGAGCAGTACTTC

abundance: -
v_gene: TRBV12-3/TRBV12-4
d_gene: -
j_gene: TRBJ1-2
CDR3aa: CASRRNSYGYTF
CDR3nt: TGTGCCAGCAGGAGGAATAGCTATGGCTACACCTTC

abundance: -
v_gene: TRBV7-8
d_gene: -
j_gene: TRBJ2-1
CDR3aa: CASSLVGGHGNEQFF
CDR3nt: TGTGCCAGCAGCTTAGTCGGGGGGCATGGGAATGAGCAGTTCTTC

abundance: few
v_gene: TRBV2
d_gene: TRBD1
j_gene: TRBJ2-2
CDR3aa: CASPSRQGNTGELFF
CDR3nt: TGTGCCAGCCCCTCGAGACAGGGAAACACCGGGGAGCTGTTTTTT

abundance: -
v_gene: TRBV19
d_gene: -
j_gene: TRBJ2-4
CDR3aa: CATGAKNIQYF
CDR3nt: TGTGCCACCGGGGCCAAAAACATTCAGTACTTC

abundance: -
v_gene: TRBV6-1
d_gene: -
j_gene: TRBJ1-5
CDR3aa: CASSEQSNQPQHF
CDR3nt: TGTGCCAGCAGTGAACAGAGCAATCAGCCCCAGCATTTT

abundance: -
v_gene: TRBV28
d_gene: TRBD2
j_gene: TRBJ2-7
CDR3aa: CASSFGLAGTYEQYF
CDR3nt: TGTGCCAGCAGTTTTGGGCTAGCGGGAACCTACGAGCAGTACTTC

abundance: -
v_gene: TRBV18
d_gene: TRBD2
j_gene: TRBJ2-5
CDR3aa: CVSLAGAYQETQYF
CDR3nt: TGTGTATCGCTAGCGGGGGCTTATCAAGAGACCCAGTACTTC

abundance: -
v_gene: TRBV18
d_gene: -
j_gene: TRBJ2-5
CDR3aa: CASSPALGEETQYF
CDR3nt: TGTGCCAGCTCACCGGCCCTCGGGGAAGAGACCCAGTACTTC